The subject of this entry is one TCR beta chain. What it binds is unknown. Per sorted-subset replicate PCR, input was roughly 200 ng DNA, representing around 30,000 T cell genomes. TCRdb keeps only in-frame clones here, not all; method: immunoSEQ multiplex PCR. The sample has over 2 million clones, just under 95% seen once. This sample stems from a study of shared clonotypes between healthy human individuals. Study results and caveats: Sorted-subset sequencing, rarefaction showed, was incomplete despite large depth.

The naive CD8 subset, CD45RO-negative cells positively selected for CCR7, excluded terminally differentiated effector memory CD45RA+ cells. The CDR3 has 13 amino acids. Trimming took 5 bases from V and 11 from J; bases not matched to a gene: 11. Germline-derived CDR1 and CDR2 are SGHTA and FQGNSA. The chain has TRBV7-2 and TRBJ1-1; 7 positions agree with TRBD1. The source material was naive CD8+ T cells sorted from blood. The sequence came from a man between 18 and 29 years old in good health. The CDR3 nucleotides are TGTGCCAGCAGCCCTACAGGGGCACTTACGGCTTTCTTT. Amino acids: CASSPTGALTAFF.